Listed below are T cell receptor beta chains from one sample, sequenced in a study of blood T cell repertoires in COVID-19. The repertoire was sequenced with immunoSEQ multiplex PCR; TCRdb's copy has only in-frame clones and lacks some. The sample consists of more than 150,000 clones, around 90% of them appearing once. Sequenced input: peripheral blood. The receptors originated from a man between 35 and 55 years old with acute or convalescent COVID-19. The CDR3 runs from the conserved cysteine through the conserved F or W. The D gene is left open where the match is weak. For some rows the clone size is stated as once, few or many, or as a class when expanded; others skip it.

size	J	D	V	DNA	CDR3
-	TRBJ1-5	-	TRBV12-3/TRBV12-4	TGTGCCAGCAGACAGGGCAATCAGCCCCAGCATTTT	CASRQGNQPQHF
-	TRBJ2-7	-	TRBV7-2	TGTGCCAGCAGCTTAACTCGGACAGCCCCCTACGAGCAGTACTTC	CASSLTRTAPYEQYF
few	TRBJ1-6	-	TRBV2	TGTGCCAGCAGCGGGGGGCAAGGCCCGTATAATTCACCCCTCCACTTT	CASSGGQGPYNSPLHF
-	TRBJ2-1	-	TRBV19	TGTGCCAGTAGTATTGGGGGCAGTTCGGTTGAGCAGTTCTTC	CASSIGGSSVEQFF
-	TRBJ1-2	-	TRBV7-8	TGTGCCAGCAGCTTGGGACATTCGGGCTATGGCTACACCTTC	CASSLGHSGYGYTF
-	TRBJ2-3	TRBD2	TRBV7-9	TGTGCCAGCAGCTTGTATAGCGGGGGGGGAGATACGCAGTATTTT	CASSLYSGGGDTQYF
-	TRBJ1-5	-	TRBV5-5	TGTGCCAGCAGCTTGACCGACAACTTTAATCAGCCCCAGCATTTT	CASSLTDNFNQPQHF
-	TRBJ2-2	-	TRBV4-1	TGCGCCAGCAGCCAAGTACGAGGGGGGGACACCGGGGAGCTGTTTTTT	CASSQVRGGDTGELFF
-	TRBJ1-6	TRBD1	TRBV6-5	TGTGCCATTAAAGGGACAGGCGCCACATCACCCCTCCACTTT	CAIKGTGATSPLHF
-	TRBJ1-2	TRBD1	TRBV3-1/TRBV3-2	TGTGCCAGCAGCCAAGTGTACAGGGGGCATGGCTACACCTTC	CASSQVYRGHGYTF
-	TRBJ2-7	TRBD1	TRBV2	TGTGCCAGCAGACCAAACAGGGGGGCCTCCTACGAGCAGTACTTC	CASRPNRGASYEQYF
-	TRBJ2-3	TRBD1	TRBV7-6	TGTGCCAGCAGCTTTAAACCGTACGGACAGGGTTACACAGATACGCAGTATTTT	CASSFKPYGQGYTDTQYF
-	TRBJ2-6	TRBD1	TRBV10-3	TGTGCCATCAGTGAGACAGGGGTTGGGGCCAACGTCCTGACTTTC	CAISETGVGANVLTF
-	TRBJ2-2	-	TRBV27	TGTGCCAGCAGTTTGAGCAAGGAGGCCCTTCGAAACACCGGGGAGCTGTTTTTT	CASSLSKEALRNTGELFF
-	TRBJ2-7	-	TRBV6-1	TGTGCCAGCAGTCCCTTGGGGGGTGACAACGAGCAGTACTTC	CASSPLGGDNEQYF
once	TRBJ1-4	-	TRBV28	TGTGCCAGCAGTTCCCCAGAGGTTAATGAAAAACTGTTTTTT	CASSSPEVNEKLFF
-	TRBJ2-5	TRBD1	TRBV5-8	TGTGCCAGCAGCCGACAGGGGATAGAGACCCAGTACTTC	CASSRQGIETQYF